The TCR beta chain under discussion was sequenced for a study of blood T cell repertoires in COVID-19. Study details: From T cells, B-cell-depleted T cells, or PBMCs came the material, which was cDNA or gDNA.

Authors' analysis steps: Nucleated cell number was recorded as an estimate derived from reference gene primer amplification. Assay: immunoSEQ multiplex PCR; the TCRdb copy retains only in-frame clones and omits some. V, J and clone size derive from that table, while D and trimming were established from the DNA sequence. This repertoire shows 450,000 to 500,000 clones, about nine tenths found once; its top ten account for about 0.65%. CDR1 KGHSH and CDR2 LQKENI come from the germline V gene. The CDR3 contains 14 residues. The V gene end was trimmed by 5 bases and the J gene end by 4 bases; junction bases not matched to a gene: 5. In assigning cohorts, the study relied on participant-reported clinical history.

The sequencing input was PBMCs or T cells enriched from blood (not recorded which). This chain connects TRBV18 to TRBJ2-5; 9 nucleotides align to TRBD1. This TCR came from a woman between 18 and 30 years old who had recovered from COVID-19. CDR3 sequence: CASSVMGQGETQYF. In nucleotides, the CDR3 is TGTGCCAGCTCAGTCATGGGACAGGGAGAGACCCAGTACTTC.